This TCR beta chain is drawn from a study of blood T cell repertoires in COVID-19. On the study more broadly: Samples representing acute and convalescent COVID-19 were sourced from the United States, Italy and Spain.

The data were produced by immunoSEQ multiplex PCR, yet TCRdb's version contains in-frame clones alone and is incomplete. This sample has about 170,000 clones; roughly 90% occur once, and the top ten carry more than 25%. Trimming removed 1 base at V and 8 bases at J, with 11 bases between. Germline CDR1 reads SGHTA; CDR2 reads FQGNSA. The CDR3 covers 13 residues. This chain connects TRBV7-2 to TRBJ1-2, with a weak D call TRBD1 (5 bases). The clonotype originates from a man aged 60-69 years with acute or convalescent COVID-19. Material for sequencing was peripheral blood. The DNA for the CDR3 is TGTGCCAGCAGCTTAGGAAGGGGCGAGGGCTACACCTTC. Translated: CASSLGRGEGYTF.